The sequence of this T cell receptor (beta chain) was determined in a study of T cell responses to AZD1222 COVID-19 vaccine. Germline V lookup: CDR1 PRHDT, CDR2 FYEKMQ (reference sequence). This CDR3 has 13 residues. With V trimmed by 4 bases and J by 5 bases, 2 bases remained unmatched. Profiling relied on immunoSEQ multiplex PCR, and the TCRdb table lists in-frame clones only, not all of them. The table lists under 200,000 clones, more than 80% of them singletons. The TCR sequence derives from an adult who received the MenACWY meningococcal vaccine as a control. Sequencing used peripheral blood, obtained 28 days after the second dose of the MenACWY control vaccine. The J gene is TRBJ1-2, the V gene TRBV13, with TRBD1 identical over 9 bases. The CDR3 DNA is TGTGCCAGCAGCTCGACAGGGGGGTATGGCTACACCTTC. It yields the protein CASSSTGGYGYTF.